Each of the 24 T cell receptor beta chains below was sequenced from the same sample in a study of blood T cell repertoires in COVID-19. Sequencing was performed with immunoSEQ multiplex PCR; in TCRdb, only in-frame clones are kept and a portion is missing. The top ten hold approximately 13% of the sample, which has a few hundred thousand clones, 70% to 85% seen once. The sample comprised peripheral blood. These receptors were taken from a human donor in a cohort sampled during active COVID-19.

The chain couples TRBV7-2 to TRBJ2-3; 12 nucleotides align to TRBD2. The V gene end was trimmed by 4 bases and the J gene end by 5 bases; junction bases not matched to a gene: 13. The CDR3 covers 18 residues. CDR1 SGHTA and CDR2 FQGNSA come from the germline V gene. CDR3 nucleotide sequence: TGTGCCAGCAGCTCGAGACTAGCGGGAGAAGTCGGCATAGATACGCAGTATTTT. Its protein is CASSSRLAGEVGIDTQYF.

CDR3 protein: CASSPDGTGFYNEQFF. The DNA for the CDR3 is TGTGCCAGCTCACCGGATGGGACAGGGTTTTACAATGAGCAGTTCTTC. This chain uses TRBV18 with TRBJ2-1, with 9 bases that match TRBD1. This CDR3 comprises 16 residues. With 3 bases clipped from V and 4 bases from J, the junction kept 7 bases outside the gene matches. Per germline, CDR1 KGHSH and CDR2 LQKENI.

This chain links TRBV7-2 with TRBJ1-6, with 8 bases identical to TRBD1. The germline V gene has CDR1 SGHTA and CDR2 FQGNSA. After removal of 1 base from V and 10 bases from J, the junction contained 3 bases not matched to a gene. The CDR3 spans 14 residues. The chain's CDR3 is CASSLGTGSSPLHF. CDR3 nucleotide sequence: TGTGCCAGCAGCTTAGGGACAGGGAGCTCACCCCTCCACTTT.

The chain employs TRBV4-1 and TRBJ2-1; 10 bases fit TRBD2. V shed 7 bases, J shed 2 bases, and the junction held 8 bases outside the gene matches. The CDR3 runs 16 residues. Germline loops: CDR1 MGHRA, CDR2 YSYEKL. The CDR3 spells CASKAASGGTYNEQFF. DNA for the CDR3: TGCGCCAGCAAGGCGGCTAGCGGGGGAACCTACAATGAGCAGTTCTTC.

CDR3 nucleotide sequence: TGTGCCAGCAGCAGGACAGGGAAGAGCTACGAGCAGTACTTC. This translates into CASSRTGKSYEQYF. The chain is built from TRBV28 and TRBJ2-7, with 8 bases identical to TRBD1. Germline trimming cut 6 bases from V and 3 bases from J; bases unmatched to any gene: 7. The CDR3 runs 14 residues. The germline V gene has CDR1 MDHEN and CDR2 SYDVKM.

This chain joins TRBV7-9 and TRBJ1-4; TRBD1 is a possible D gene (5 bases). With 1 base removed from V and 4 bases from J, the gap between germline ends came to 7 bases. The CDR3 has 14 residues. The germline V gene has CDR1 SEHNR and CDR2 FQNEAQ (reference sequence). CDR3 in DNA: TGTGCCAGCAGCTTAGGGCAGGGTAATGAAAAACTGTTTTTT. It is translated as CASSLGQGNEKLFF.

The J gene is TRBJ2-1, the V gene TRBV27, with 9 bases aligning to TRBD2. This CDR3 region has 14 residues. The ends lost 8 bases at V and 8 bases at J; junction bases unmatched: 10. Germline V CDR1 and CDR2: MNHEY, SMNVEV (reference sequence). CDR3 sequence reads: CASHIGGRVDEQFF. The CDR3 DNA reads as TGTGCCAGCCATATCGGCGGGAGGGTCGATGAGCAGTTCTTC.

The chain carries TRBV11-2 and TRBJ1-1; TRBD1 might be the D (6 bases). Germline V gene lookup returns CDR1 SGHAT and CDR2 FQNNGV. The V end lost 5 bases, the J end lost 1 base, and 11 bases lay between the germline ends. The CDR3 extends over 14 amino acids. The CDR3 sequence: CASSPGQRNTEAFF. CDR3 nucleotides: TGTGCCAGCAGCCCAGGACAGCGGAACACTGAAGCTTTCTTT. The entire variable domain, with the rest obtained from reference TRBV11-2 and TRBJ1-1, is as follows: EAGVAQSPRYKIIEKRQSVAFWCNPISGHATLYWYQQILGQGPKLLIQFQNNGVVDDSQLPKDRFSAERLKGVDSTLKIQPAKLEDSAVYLCASSPGQRNTEAFFGQGTRLTVV.

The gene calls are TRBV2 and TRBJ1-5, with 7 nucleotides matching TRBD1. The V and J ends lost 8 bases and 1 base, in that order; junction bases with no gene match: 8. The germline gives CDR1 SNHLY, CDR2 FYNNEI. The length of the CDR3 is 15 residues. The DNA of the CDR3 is TGTGCCAGCTCGGGCGACAGGGTGAGCAATCAGCCCCAGCATTTT. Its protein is CASSGDRVSNQPQHF. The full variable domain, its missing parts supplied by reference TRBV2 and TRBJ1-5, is EPEVTQTPSHQVTQMGQEVILRCVPISNHLYFYWYRQILGQKVEFLVSFYNNEISEKSEIFDDQFSVERPDGSNFTLKIRSTKLEDSAMYFCASSGDRVSNQPQHFGDGTRLSIL.

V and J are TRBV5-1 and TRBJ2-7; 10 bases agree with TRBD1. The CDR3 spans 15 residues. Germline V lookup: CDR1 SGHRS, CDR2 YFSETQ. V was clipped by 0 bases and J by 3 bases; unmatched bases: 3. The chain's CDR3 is CASSLVGTGDYEQYF. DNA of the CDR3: TGCGCCAGCAGCTTGGTAGGGACAGGGGACTACGAGCAGTACTTC.

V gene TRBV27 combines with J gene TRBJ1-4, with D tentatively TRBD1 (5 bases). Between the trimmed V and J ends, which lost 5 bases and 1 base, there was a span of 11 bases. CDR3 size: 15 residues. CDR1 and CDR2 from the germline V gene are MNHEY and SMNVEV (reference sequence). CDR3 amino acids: CASSANRRTNEKLFF. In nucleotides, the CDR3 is TGTGCCAGCAGTGCGAACAGGAGAACTAATGAAAAACTGTTTTTT.

CDR3 amino acids: CASSSPRTRPGQGSELTYEQYF. CDR3 sequence (DNA): TGTGCCAGCAGTTCACCGCGCACTCGTCCGGGACAGGGTAGCGAGTTGACCTACGAGCAGTACTTC. V is TRBV28 and J is TRBJ2-7, with 9 bases that match TRBD1. Germline trimming cut 4 bases from V and 2 bases from J; bases unmatched to any gene: 27. Germline lookup yields CDR1 MDHEN and CDR2 SYDVKM. CDR3 size: 22 residues. The complete variable domain, with remaining parts taken from reference TRBV28 and TRBJ2-7, reads DVKVTQSSRYLVKRTGEKVFLECVQDMDHENMFWYRQDPGLGLRLIYFSYDVKMKEKGDIPEGYSVSREKKERFSLILESASTNQTSMYLCASSSPRTRPGQGSELTYEQYFGPGTRLTVT.

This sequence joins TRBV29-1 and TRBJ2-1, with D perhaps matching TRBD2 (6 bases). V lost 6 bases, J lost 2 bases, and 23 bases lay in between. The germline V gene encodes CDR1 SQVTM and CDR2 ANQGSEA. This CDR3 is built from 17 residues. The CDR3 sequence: CSVGPILGGTPYNEQFF. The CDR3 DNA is TGCAGCGTGGGCCCGATTCTAGGCGGGACCCCCTACAATGAGCAGTTCTTC.

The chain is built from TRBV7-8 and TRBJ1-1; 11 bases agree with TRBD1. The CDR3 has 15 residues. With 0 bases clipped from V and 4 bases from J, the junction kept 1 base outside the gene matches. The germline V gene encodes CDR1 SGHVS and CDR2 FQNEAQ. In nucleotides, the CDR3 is TGTGCCAGCAGCTTAGCGGGACAGGGGGTCACTGAAGCTTTCTTT. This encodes CASSLAGQGVTEAFF.

The CDR3 region is CASSLVASWARDIQYF. As DNA, the CDR3 is TGTGCCAGCAGCTTGGTTGCTAGCTGGGCTAGGGACATTCAGTACTTC. The V and J genes are TRBV5-8 and TRBJ2-4; D perhaps matches TRBD2 (5 bases). The V gene's germline CDR1 is SGHTS and CDR2 YDEGEE. This CDR3 is built from 16 residues. Trimming stripped 0 bases from V and 8 bases from J, with 18 bases between.

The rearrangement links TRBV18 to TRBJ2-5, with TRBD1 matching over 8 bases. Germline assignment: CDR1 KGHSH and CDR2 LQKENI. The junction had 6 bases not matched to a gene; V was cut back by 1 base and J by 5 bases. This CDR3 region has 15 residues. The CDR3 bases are TGTGCCAGCTCACCACAGCCAGGGGGCCAGGAGACCCAGTACTTC. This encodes CASSPQPGGQETQYF.

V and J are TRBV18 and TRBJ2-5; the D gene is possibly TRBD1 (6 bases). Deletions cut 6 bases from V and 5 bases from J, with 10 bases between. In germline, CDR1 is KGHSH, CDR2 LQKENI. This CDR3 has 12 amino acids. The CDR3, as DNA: TGTGCCAGCTCGACCCAGGGGGAGACCCAGTACTTC. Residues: CASSTQGETQYF.

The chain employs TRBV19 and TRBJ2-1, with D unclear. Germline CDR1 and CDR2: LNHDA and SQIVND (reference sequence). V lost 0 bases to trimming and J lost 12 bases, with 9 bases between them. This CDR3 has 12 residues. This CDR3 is CASSIDRVTQFF. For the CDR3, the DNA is TGTGCCAGTAGTATAGATCGGGTAACGCAGTTCTTC.

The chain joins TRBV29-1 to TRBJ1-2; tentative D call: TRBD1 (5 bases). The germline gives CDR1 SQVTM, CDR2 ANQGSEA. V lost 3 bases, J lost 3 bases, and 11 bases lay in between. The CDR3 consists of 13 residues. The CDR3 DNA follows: TGCAGCGTTGAGTCAGGGTACGACTATGGCTACACCTTC. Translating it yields CSVESGYDYGYTF.

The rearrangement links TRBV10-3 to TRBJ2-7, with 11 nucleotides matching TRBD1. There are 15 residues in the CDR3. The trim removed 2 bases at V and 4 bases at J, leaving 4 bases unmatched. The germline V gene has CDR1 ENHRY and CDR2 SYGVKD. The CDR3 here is CAISETGQGGYEQYF. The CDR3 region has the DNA TGTGCCATCAGTGAGACGGGACAGGGGGGGTACGAGCAGTACTTC.

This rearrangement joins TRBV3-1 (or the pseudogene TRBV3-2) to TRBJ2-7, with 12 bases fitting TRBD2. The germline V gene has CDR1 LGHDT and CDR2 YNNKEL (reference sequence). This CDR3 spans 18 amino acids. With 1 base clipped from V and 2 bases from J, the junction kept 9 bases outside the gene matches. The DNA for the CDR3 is TGTGCCAGCAGCCAAGGACCTAGCGGGAGGGCCTTGGCCTACGAGCAGTACTTC. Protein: CASSQGPSGRALAYEQYF.

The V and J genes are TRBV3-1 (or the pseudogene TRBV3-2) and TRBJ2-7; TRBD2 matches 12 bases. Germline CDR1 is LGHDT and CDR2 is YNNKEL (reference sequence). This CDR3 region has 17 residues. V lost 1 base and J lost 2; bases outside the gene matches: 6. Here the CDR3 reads CASSQVGTSGRTYEQYF. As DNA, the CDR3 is TGTGCCAGCAGCCAAGTTGGAACTAGCGGGAGGACCTACGAGCAGTACTTC.

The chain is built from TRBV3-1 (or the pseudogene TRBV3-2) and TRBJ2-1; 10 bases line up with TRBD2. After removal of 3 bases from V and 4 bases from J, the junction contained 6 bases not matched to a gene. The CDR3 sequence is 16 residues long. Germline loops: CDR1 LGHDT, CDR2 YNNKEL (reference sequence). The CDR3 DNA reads TGTGCCAGCAGCCACAGAGCGGGAGGGGGTTACAATGAGCAGTTCTTC. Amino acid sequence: CASSHRAGGGYNEQFF.

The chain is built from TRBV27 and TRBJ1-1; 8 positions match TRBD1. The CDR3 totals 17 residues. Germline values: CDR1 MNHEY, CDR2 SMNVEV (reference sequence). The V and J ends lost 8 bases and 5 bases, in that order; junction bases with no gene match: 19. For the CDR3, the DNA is TGTGCCAGCTATTTAGATTACAGGGGGAGGTTGGGAACTGAAGCTTTCTTT. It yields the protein CASYLDYRGRLGTEAFF.